The rows below give T cell receptor beta chains drawn from one sample of a study of OX40 agonist ivuxolimab in advanced cancers. Method: immunoSEQ multiplex PCR; TCRdb's copy keeps in-frame clones and lacks some. The repertoire holds approximately 90,000 clones, with roughly 85% as singletons. Sequences were derived from CD4+ or CD8+ T cells sorted from blood, sampled in a trial of the OX40 agonist ivuxolimab. The origin of the receptors is an adult with an advanced solid tumor such as melanoma, head and neck, liver or kidney cancer. The CDR3 runs from the conserved cysteine through the conserved F or W. Each record gives: V gene, D gene, clone size, J gene, CDR3 DNA, CDR3 protein. D genes are given only for firm matches. Only part of the rows carry a size: once, few, many, or a class if the clone is expanded.

TRBV13	-	-	TRBJ1-4	TGTGCCAGCACCCTAGGGGGGGGTGAAAAACTGTTTTTT	CASTLGGGEKLFF
TRBV5-1	-	-	TRBJ2-7	TGCGCCAGCAGCTTTGGAGATTTCTCCTACGAGCAGTACTTC	CASSFGDFSYEQYF
TRBV18	-	-	TRBJ1-4	TGTGCCAGCTCACCGGCGGGGGCTAATGAAAAACTGTTTTTT	CASSPAGANEKLFF
TRBV6-9	TRBD1	-	TRBJ1-6	TGTGCCAGCAGTTTCGGACAGGGCGTTGCAGTGAATTCACCCCTCCACTTT	CASSFGQGVAVNSPLHF
TRBV19	-	-	TRBJ1-5	TGTGCCAGTAGTCTAGGTCGGTGGGGGGTAGGTTCTGCAGCCCAGCATTTT	CASSLGRWGVGSAAQHF
TRBV5-1	TRBD1	-	TRBJ1-5	TGCGCCAGCAGCTTGAATGGACAGGGGTATCAGCCCCAGCATTTT	CASSLNGQGYQPQHF
TRBV28	TRBD1	-	TRBJ1-2	TGTGCCAGCAGCCGAGGACAGGGAAGCTATGGCTACACCTTC	CASSRGQGSYGYTF
TRBV7-2	-	-	TRBJ2-3	TGTGCCAGCAGCTTTGGAGAGATCACAGATACGCAGTATTTT	CASSFGEITDTQYF
TRBV12-5	-	once	TRBJ1-2	TGTGCTAGTGCCCCGGACTCTAACTATGGCTACACCTTC	CASAPDSNYGYTF
TRBV15	-	-	TRBJ1-2	TGTGCCACCAGCAGAGATTCTTCGAACTATGGCTACACCTTC	CATSRDSSNYGYTF
TRBV5-6	-	-	TRBJ1-1	TGTGCCAGCAGCTTGGGGCAGGGGCAGGGGACTACTGAAGCTTTCTTT	CASSLGQGQGTTEAFF
TRBV19	-	-	TRBJ2-3	TGTGCCAGTAGTGTCCAGGGGCAGAGGACAGATACGCAGTATTTT	CASSVQGQRTDTQYF
TRBV14	-	-	TRBJ2-7	TGTGCCAGCAGCCGGGGGCTCGAGCAGTACTTC	CASSRGLEQYF
TRBV7-8	TRBD1	once	TRBJ2-2	TGTGCCAGCAGCTTAGAGTTGGGTAGGGGGCAGCCGAACACCGGGGAGCTGTTTTTT	CASSLELGRGQPNTGELFF
TRBV19	-	once	TRBJ2-3	TGTGCCAGTAGTACGGTAGATACGCAGTATTTT	CASSTVDTQYF
TRBV6-9	TRBD1	-	TRBJ1-5	TGTGCCAGCAGTTATTCGAACGGGACAGAAAGCAATCAGCCCCAGCATTTT	CASSYSNGTESNQPQHF
TRBV14	TRBD2	-	TRBJ2-5	TGTGCCAGCAGCCAAGAATTAGGACTAGCGGGCTCACCACAAGAGACCCAGTACTTC	CASSQELGLAGSPQETQYF
TRBV5-1	TRBD1	-	TRBJ2-7	TGCGCCAGCACCCGTGACGGGACAGGGGTGCACGAGCAGTACTTC	CASTRDGTGVHEQYF
TRBV7-3	TRBD1	-	TRBJ2-2	TGTGCCAGCAGACGGACAGGGGGCACCGGGGAGCTGTTTTTT	CASRRTGGTGELFF
TRBV28	-	-	TRBJ2-2	TGTGCCAGCAGTTTAGGAGACTCAAACACCGGGGAGCTGTTTTTT	CASSLGDSNTGELFF
TRBV7-2	-	-	TRBJ2-2	TGTGCCAGCAGCTTATCCGGACATCCCACCGGGGAGCTGTTTTTT	CASSLSGHPTGELFF
TRBV12-2	-	-	TRBJ1-6	TGTGCAAGTCGCGGTCCGGACGGGGGAAGGGGTTCACCCCTCCACTTT	CASRGPDGGRGSPLHF
TRBV6-1	TRBD1	-	TRBJ2-7	TGTGCCAGCAGTTCCCGACAGGGGAGCTACGAGCAGTACTTC	CASSSRQGSYEQYF
TRBV28	-	-	TRBJ2-1	TGTGCCAGCCGGACCCCCCCCAGTAACAATGAGCAGTTCTTC	CASRTPPSNNEQFF
TRBV18	-	-	TRBJ2-7	TGTGCCAGCTCACCAGGTGGACAGCGAAAATACGAGCAGTACTTC	CASSPGGQRKYEQYF
TRBV11-3	-	-	TRBJ2-1	TGTGCCAGCAGCTTTGGAGGCTGGAGGGTGACCAATGAGCAGTTCTTC	CASSFGGWRVTNEQFF
TRBV11-1	-	-	TRBJ2-1	TGTGCCAGCAGCTCCCTGGGGGCGGGAGTGGGGAATGAGCAGTTCTTC	CASSSLGAGVGNEQFF
TRBV7-6	-	-	TRBJ1-5	TGTGCCAGCAGCGGGACGGTCAATCAGCCCCAGCATTTT	CASSGTVNQPQHF
TRBV6-5	-	-	TRBJ1-5	TGTGCCAGCAGTCCCGACATCGGCAATCATCCCCAGCATTTT	CASSPDIGNHPQHF
TRBV27	TRBD1	-	TRBJ1-2	TGTGCCAGCAGTTTGGGCAGGGGGCTGAATGGCTACACCTTC	CASSLGRGLNGYTF
TRBV28	-	-	TRBJ2-3	TGTGCCAGCAGTCTACAGGCAGATACGCAGTATTTT	CASSLQADTQYF
TRBV7-8	-	-	TRBJ1-1	TGTGCCAGCAGCCCAAGGGCAGGTCCTGAAGCTTTCTTT	CASSPRAGPEAFF
TRBV2	-	-	TRBJ1-1	TGTGCCAGCAAGCAGGGTGGGGGCACTGAAGCTTTCTTT	CASKQGGGTEAFF
TRBV30	-	-	TRBJ2-1	TGTGCCTGGAGTCCAACAGGGTTTAAGCACAATGAGCAGTTCTTC	CAWSPTGFKHNEQFF
TRBV11-2	TRBD2	-	TRBJ2-1	TGTGCCAGCAGCTTACTGCTGGGGGGGTACAGTGAGCAGTTCTTC	CASSLLLGGYSEQFF
TRBV6-5	TRBD1	-	TRBJ1-5	TGTGCCAGCAGTTCGGACAGGGGTACTAATCAGCCCCAGCATTTT	CASSSDRGTNQPQHF
TRBV7-6	-	-	TRBJ1-1	TGTGCCAGCAGCCCCTACCGGAACACTGAAGCTTTCTTT	CASSPYRNTEAFF
TRBV28	-	-	TRBJ1-6	TGTGCCAGCACTCCGGGAAGAGACAATTCACCCCTCCACTTT	CASTPGRDNSPLHF
TRBV9	TRBD1	once	TRBJ2-7	TGTGCCAGCAGCACCTCCGGGACAGGGGTTTACGAGCAGTACTTC	CASSTSGTGVYEQYF
TRBV7-2	-	-	TRBJ1-5	TGTGCCAGCAGCTTTTCAGGATGGCAGCCCCAGCATTTT	CASSFSGWQPQHF
TRBV14	-	-	TRBJ2-3	TGTGCCAGCAGCCAGAGGTCGGTAGATACGCAGTATTTT	CASSQRSVDTQYF
TRBV6-1	TRBD1	-	TRBJ2-2	TGTGCCAGCAGTGCAGGGGGCGTAGGTGTCGGAACCGGGGAGCTGTTTTTT	CASSAGGVGVGTGELFF
TRBV5-1	TRBD1	-	TRBJ1-1	TGCGCCAGCAGCTTCCTGGGGACAGGGAACACTGAAGCTTTCTTT	CASSFLGTGNTEAFF
TRBV2	-	-	TRBJ1-2	TGTGCCAGCAGTGATTTAGGGGATGGCTACACCTTC	CASSDLGDGYTF
TRBV7-8	-	-	TRBJ1-2	TGTGCCAGCAGCTCATCCGCAGCCCGATTCTATGGCTACACCTTC	CASSSSAARFYGYTF
TRBV5-4	-	-	TRBJ1-3	TGTGCCAGCAGCCGATCTCCAGGAAACTCTGGAAACACCATATATTTT	CASSRSPGNSGNTIYF
TRBV5-4	-	-	TRBJ1-2	TGTGCCAGCAGCCGTTCAGGGCCCAAGGGCTATGGCTACACCTTC	CASSRSGPKGYGYTF
TRBV29-1	-	-	TRBJ1-1	TGCAGCGTTGTGAAAGGTGGTAACACTGAAGCTTTCTTT	CSVVKGGNTEAFF
TRBV6-1	TRBD1	-	TRBJ1-2	TGTGCCAGCAGATGGACAGGGGGCACCTATGGCTACACCTTC	CASRWTGGTYGYTF
TRBV7-6	-	-	TRBJ2-5	TGTGCCAGCACGGCAGCCGGGGGTGGGGAGACCCAGTACTTC	CASTAAGGGETQYF